This record covers a single TCR beta chain. In the authors' workflow: For nucleated cells, counts were estimated from reference gene primer amplification. TCRdb's copy holds only in-frame clones and misses some; the assay was immunoSEQ multiplex PCR. V, J and clone size reflect that table, while D and trimming were determined from the DNA. The sample records tens of thousands of clones, approximately 83% being singletons. This CDR3 region has 16 residues. The germline CDR1 and CDR2 sequences are SQVTM and ANQGSEA. The J segment lost 0 bases and the V segment lost 4 bases, leaving 6 bases of the junction unmatched. Those enrolled in Seattle joined during active infection and were followed longitudinally afterward. The data belong to a study of blood T cell repertoires in COVID-19. For the study at large: Donors in the United States, Italy and Spain gave samples during acute or convalescent COVID-19. From T cells, B-cell-depleted T cells, or PBMCs came the material, which was cDNA or gDNA.

The sample comprised peripheral blood. The chain combines TRBV29-1 with TRBJ2-1, with 10 bases that match TRBD2. This TCR was sampled from an elderly woman with COVID-19, enrolled during active disease. The CDR3 is CSVGGASGSSYNEQFF. CDR3 DNA sequence: TGCAGCGTTGGGGGGGCTAGCGGGAGCTCCTACAATGAGCAGTTCTTC.